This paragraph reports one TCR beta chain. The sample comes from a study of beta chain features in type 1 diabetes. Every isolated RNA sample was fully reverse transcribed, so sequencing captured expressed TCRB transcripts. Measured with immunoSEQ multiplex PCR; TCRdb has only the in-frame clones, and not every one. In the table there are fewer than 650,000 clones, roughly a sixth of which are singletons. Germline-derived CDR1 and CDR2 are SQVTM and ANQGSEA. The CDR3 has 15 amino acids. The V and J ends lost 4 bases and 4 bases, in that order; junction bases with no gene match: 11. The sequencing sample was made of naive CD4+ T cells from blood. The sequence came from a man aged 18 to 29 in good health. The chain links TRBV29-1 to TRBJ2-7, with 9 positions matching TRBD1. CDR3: CSVGGGTGNWYEQYF. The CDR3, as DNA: TGCAGCGTTGGCGGCGGGACAGGGAATTGGTACGAGCAGTACTTC.